The sequence of this T cell receptor (beta chain) was determined in a study of T cell responses to AZD1222 COVID-19 vaccine. Only in-frame clones appear in the TCRdb table, and some are missing; sequencing was by immunoSEQ multiplex PCR. The repertoire holds tens of thousands of clones, roughly nine tenths seen once, with roughly 2.7% in the top ten. This clonotype was obtained from an adult who received the AZD1222 COVID-19 vaccine. The sample in question was peripheral blood, obtained 28 days after the second AZD1222 dose.

CDR3 sequence reads: CASSWEGGEAFF. The DNA for the CDR3 is TGCGCCAGCAGCTGGGAGGGCGGTGAAGCTTTCTTT. This chain connects TRBV5-1 to TRBJ1-1; D is ambiguous. The CDR3 has 12 amino acids. Trimming removed 3 bases from V and 7 bases from J, with 10 bases in between. Germline V gene lookup returns CDR1 SGHRS and CDR2 YFSETQ.